Sequencing of this T cell receptor beta chain was carried out in a study of shared clonotypes between healthy human individuals. General study findings and limits: Naive subsets tended to show greater estimated richness than memory subsets.

This clone was observed a single time. Its antigen is undetermined. The CDR3 length is 12 residues. V was clipped by 5 bases and J by 6 bases; unmatched bases: 4. CDR1 and CDR2 from the germline V gene are MDHEN and SYDVKM. Profiling relied on immunoSEQ multiplex PCR, and the TCRdb table lists in-frame clones only, not all of them. Of a few million clones listed, roughly 95% are singletons. The V call is TRBV28, the J call TRBJ2-7; 7 bases line up with TRBD2. The specimen sequenced was naive CD4+ T cells sorted from blood. Noted subset: CD45RA+ positively selected. The clonotype originates from a young man in good health. In DNA, the CDR3 is TGTGCCAGCAGTCTGACTAGCAGCGAGCAGTACTTC. This encodes CASSLTSSEQYF.